This paragraph covers one TCR beta chain sequence. Its antigen is not known. The donors were healthy bone marrow donors. This record belongs to a study of cytomegalovirus exposure and HLA in healthy donors. Notes on the study in general: TCR beta V- and J-gene trimming was later associated with a missense DCLRE1C variant. The study flagged 150 to 200 TCR beta chains as cytomegalovirus-associated.

The PCR used 60 Vbeta and 13 Jbeta primers. Original analysis: Roughly 10 million shared chains were among tens of millions of unique TCR beta chains counted in a later analysis. Clones were sequenced by immunoSEQ multiplex PCR, and TCRdb holds only the in-frame ones, with some missing. The DNA gave D and trimming, while V, J and clone size come from that table. The repertoire consists of fewer than 140,000 clones, with 70% to 80% occurring once and the leading ten covering about 0.84%. Specimen: PBMCs. This sequence originates from a boy aged 5-17 years in good health and CMV-seronegative.

The CDR3 here is CASSVGPVAVNTEAFF. CDR3 bases: TGTGCCAGCAGCGTAGGTCCCGTGGCGGTCAACACTGAAGCTTTCTTT. The V call is TRBV9, the J call TRBJ1-1; D gene unclear. V lost 0 bases, J lost 2 bases, and 14 bases lay in between. The CDR3 covers 16 residues. The germline gives CDR1 SGDLS, CDR2 YYNGEE.